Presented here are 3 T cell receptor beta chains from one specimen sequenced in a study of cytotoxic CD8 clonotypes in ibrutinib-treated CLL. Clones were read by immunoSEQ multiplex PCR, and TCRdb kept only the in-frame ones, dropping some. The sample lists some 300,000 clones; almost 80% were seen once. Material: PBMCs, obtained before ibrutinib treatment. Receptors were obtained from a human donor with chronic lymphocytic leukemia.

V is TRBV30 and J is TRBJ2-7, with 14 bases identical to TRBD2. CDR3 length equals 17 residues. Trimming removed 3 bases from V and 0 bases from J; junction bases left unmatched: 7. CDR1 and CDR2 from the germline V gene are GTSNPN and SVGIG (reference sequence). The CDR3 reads CAWSDRTSGRSSYEQYF. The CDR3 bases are TGTGCCTGGAGCGATCGGACTAGCGGGAGGAGCTCCTACGAGCAGTACTTC. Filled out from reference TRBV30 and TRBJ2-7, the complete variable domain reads SQTIHQWPATLVQPVGSPLSLECTVEGTSNPNLYWYRQAAGRGLQLLFYSVGIGQISSEVPQNLSASRPQDRQFILSSKKLLLSDSGFYLCAWSDRTSGRSSYEQYFGPGTRLTVT.

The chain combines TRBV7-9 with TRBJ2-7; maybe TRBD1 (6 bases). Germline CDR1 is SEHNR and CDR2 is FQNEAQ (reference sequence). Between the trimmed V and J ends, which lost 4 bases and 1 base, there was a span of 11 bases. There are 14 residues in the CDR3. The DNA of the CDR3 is TGTGCCAGCAGCTCCGGGACAAAATCCTACGAGCAGTACTTC. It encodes CASSSGTKSYEQYF.

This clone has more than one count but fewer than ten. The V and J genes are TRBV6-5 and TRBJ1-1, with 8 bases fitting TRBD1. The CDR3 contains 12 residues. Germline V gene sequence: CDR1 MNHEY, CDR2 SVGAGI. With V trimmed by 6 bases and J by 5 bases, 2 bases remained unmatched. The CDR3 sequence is CASRNRGTEAFF. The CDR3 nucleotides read TGTGCCAGCAGAAACAGGGGGACTGAAGCTTTCTTT.